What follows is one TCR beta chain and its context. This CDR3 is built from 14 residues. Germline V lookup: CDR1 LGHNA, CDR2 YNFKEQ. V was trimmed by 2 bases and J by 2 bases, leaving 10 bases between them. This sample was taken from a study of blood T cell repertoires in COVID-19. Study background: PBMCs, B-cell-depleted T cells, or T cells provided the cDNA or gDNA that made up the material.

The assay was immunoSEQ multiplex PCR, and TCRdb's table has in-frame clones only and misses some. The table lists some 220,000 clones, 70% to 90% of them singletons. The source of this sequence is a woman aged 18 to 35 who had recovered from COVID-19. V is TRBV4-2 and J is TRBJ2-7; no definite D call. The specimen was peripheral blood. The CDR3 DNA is TGTGCCAGCAGCCAAACGGCGGAGACCTACGAGCAGTACTTC. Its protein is CASSQTAETYEQYF.